The T cell receptor beta chain under discussion was sequenced for a study of tumor-infiltrating lymphocytes in primary liver carcinoma. Study outcomes and limitations: Tumor region pairs shared more overlap than did tumor-adjacent and tumor-blood pairs.

The roughly 19-32 mg bulk tissue piece was not sorted before simultaneous RNA and DNA extraction. Germline CDR1 is MNHNY and CDR2 is SVGAGI (reference sequence). Trimming took 3 bases from V and 1 from J, leaving 6 bases between them. The CDR3 runs 13 residues. Starting material of 500 ng total RNA yielded TCR beta cDNA via a constant-region primer. Amplification in three nested multiplex PCR rounds with slightly modified ARM-PCR gave rise to TCR beta libraries. The opening two PCR rounds, about 11 cycles each, paired TRBV1-TRBV30 forward primers with a C-beta reverse primer. TCRdb redid the calling of the multiplex PCR reads with MiXCR, one entry per CDR3 protein. There are 100,000 to 150,000 distinct CDR3 sequences in the sample; roughly three fifths occur only once, and 7% to 10% lies in the top ten. The table lists this clonotype with many counts. Its matching antigen is unknown.

The specimen was liver tumor tissue from sampling region 3. Regarding subset: tumor region T3, left-lateral pole. This chain uses TRBV6-6 with TRBJ2-5; D is uncertain. The sequence was collected from a woman between 55 and 75 years old with primary liver carcinoma and hepatitis B virus infection. In DNA, the CDR3 is TGTGCCAGCAGTTATACACCCCAAGAGACCCAGTACTTC. It specifies CASSYTPQETQYF.